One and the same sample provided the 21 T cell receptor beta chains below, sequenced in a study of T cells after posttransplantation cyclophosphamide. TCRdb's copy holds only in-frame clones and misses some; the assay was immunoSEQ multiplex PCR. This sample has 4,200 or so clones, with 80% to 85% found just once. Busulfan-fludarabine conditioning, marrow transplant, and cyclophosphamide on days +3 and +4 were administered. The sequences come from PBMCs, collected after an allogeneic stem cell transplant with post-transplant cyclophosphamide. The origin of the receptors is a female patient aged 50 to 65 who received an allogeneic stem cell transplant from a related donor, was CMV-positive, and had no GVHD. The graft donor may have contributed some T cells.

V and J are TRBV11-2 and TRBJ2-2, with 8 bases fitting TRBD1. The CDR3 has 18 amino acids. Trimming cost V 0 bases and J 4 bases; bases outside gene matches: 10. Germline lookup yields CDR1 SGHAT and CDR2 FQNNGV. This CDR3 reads CASSLDRPDRGFTGELFF. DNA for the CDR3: TGTGCCAGCAGCTTAGATCGGCCAGACAGGGGTTTCACCGGGGAGCTGTTTTTT.

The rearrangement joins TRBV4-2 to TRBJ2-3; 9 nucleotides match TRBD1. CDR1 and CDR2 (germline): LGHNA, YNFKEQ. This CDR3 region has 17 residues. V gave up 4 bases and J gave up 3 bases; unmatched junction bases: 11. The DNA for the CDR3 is TGTGCCAGCAGCCCGATGGGACAGGGACTTCCAACAGATACGCAGTATTTT. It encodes CASSPMGQGLPTDTQYF.

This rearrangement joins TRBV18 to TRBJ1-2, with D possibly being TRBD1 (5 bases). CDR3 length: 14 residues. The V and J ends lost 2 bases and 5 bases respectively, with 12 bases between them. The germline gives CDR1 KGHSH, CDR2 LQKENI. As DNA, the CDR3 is TGTGCCAGCTCACCAAGGGAAAGGGGTTATGGCTACACCTTC. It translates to CASSPRERGYGYTF. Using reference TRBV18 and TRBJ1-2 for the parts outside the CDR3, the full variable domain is NAGVMQNPRHLVRRRGQEARLRCSPMKGHSHVYWYRQLPEEGLKFMVYLQKENIIDESGMPKERFSAEFPKEGPSILRIQQVVRGDSAAYFCASSPRERGYGYTFGSGTRLTVV.

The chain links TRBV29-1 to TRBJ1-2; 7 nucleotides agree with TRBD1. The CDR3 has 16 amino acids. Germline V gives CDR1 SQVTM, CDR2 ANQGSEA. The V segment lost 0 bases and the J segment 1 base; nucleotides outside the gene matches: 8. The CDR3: CSVEEAGDRFNYGYTF. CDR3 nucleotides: TGCAGCGTTGAAGAAGCAGGGGACAGATTTAACTATGGCTACACCTTC. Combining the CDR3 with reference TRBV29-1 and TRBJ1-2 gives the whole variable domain SAVISQKPSRDICQRGTSLTIQCQVDSQVTMMFWYRQQPGQSLTLIATANQGSEATYESGFVIDKFPISRPNLTFSTLTVSNMSPEDSSIYLCSVEEAGDRFNYGYTFGSGTRLTVV.

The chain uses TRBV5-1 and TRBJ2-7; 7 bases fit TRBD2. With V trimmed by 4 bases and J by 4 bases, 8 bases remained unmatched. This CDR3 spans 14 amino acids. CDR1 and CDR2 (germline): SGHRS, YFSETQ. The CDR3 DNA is TGCGCCAGCAGCCTAGCGGAGGAAGGATACGAGCAGTACTTC. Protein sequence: CASSLAEEGYEQYF.

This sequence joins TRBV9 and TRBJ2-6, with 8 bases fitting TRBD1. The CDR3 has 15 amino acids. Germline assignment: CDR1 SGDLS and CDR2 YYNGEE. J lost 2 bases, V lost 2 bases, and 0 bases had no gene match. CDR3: CASSVRGPGANVLTF. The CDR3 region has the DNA TGTGCCAGCAGCGTCAGGGGGCCTGGGGCCAACGTCCTGACTTTC.

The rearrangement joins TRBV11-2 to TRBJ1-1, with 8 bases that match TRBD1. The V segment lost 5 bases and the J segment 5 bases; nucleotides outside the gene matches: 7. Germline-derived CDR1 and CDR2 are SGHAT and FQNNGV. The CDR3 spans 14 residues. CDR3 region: CASSLDRVETEAFF. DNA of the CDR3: TGTGCCAGCAGCCTGGACAGGGTTGAAACTGAAGCTTTCTTT.

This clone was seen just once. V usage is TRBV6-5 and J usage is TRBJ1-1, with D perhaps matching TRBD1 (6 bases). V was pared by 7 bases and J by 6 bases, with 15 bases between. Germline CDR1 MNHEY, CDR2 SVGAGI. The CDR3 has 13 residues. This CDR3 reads CASIRGSFAEAFF. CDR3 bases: TGTGCCAGCATTAGGGGGTCGTTCGCTGAAGCTTTCTTT.

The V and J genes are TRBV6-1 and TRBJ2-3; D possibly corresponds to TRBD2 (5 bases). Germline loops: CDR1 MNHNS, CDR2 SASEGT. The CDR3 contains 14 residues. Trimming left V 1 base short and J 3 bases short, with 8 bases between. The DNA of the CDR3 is TGTGCCAGCAGTGAAGGTGAGGGTACAGATACGCAGTATTTT. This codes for CASSEGEGTDTQYF.

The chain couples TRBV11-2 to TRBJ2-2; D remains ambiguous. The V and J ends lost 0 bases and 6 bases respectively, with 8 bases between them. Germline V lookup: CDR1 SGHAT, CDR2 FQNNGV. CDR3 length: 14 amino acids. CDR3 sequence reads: CASSLDSAAGELFF. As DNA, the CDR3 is TGTGCCAGCAGCTTAGACAGCGCCGCCGGGGAGCTGTTTTTT.

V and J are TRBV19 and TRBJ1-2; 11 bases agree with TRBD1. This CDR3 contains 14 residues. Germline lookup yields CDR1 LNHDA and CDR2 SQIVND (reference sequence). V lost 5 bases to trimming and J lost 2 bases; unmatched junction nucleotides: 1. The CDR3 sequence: CASSGTGGNYGYTF. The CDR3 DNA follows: TGTGCCAGTAGTGGGACAGGGGGAAACTATGGCTACACCTTC.

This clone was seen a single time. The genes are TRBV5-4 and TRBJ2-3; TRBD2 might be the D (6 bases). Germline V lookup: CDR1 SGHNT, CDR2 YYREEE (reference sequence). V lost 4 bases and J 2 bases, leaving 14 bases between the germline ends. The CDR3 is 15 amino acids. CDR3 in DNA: TGTGCCAGCAGCCCACGGGAGCCAGTCACAGATACGCAGTATTTT. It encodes CASSPREPVTDTQYF.

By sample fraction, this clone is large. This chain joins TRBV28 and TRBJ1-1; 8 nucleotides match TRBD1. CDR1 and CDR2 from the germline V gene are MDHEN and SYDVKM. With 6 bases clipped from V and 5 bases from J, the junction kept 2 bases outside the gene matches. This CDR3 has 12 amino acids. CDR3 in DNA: TGTGCCAGCAGGGACAGGGAGACTGAAGCTTTCTTT. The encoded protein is CASRDRETEAFF.

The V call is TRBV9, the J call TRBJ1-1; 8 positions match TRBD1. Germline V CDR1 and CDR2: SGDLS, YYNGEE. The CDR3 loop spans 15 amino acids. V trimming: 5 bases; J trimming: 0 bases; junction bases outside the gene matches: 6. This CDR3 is CASSFGTGMNTEAFF. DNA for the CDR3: TGTGCCAGCAGTTTCGGGACAGGTATGAACACTGAAGCTTTCTTT.

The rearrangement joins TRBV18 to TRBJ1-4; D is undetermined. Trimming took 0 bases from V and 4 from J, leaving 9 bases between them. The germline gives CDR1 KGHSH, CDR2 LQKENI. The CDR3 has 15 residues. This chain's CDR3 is CASSPPGGFNEKLFF. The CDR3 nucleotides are TGTGCCAGCTCACCACCTGGCGGATTTAATGAAAAACTGTTTTTT.

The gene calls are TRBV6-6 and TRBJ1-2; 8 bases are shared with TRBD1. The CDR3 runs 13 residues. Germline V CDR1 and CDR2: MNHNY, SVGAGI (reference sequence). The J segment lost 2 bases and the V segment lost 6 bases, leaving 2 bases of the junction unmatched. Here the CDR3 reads CASSRDRNYGYTF. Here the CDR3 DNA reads TGTGCCAGCAGCCGGGACAGGAACTATGGCTACACCTTC.

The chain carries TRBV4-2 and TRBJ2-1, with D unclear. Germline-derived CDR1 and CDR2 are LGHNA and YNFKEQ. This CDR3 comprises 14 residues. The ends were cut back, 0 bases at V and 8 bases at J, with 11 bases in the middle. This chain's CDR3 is CASSQDRSSHEQFF. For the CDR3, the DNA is TGTGCCAGCAGCCAAGACCGTAGCTCCCATGAGCAGTTCTTC.

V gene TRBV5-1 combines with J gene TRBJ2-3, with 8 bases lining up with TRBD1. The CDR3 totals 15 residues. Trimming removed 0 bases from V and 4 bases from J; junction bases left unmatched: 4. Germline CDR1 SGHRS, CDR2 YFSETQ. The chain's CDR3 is CASSLEDRVADTQYF. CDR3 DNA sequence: TGCGCCAGCAGCTTGGAGGACAGGGTGGCAGATACGCAGTATTTT.

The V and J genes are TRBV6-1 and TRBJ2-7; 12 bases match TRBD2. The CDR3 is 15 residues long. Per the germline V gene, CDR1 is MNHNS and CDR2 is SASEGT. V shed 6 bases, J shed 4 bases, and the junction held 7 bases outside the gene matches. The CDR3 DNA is TGTGCCAGCAGGGACTCTAGCGGGAGGGCGTACGAGCAGTACTTC. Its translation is CASRDSSGRAYEQYF.

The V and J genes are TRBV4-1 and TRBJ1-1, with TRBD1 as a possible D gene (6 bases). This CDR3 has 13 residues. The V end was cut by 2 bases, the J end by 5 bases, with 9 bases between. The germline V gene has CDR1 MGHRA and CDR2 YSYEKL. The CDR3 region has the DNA TGCGCCAGCAGCCAAATGAGGGGGACTGAAGCTTTCTTT. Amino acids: CASSQMRGTEAFF.

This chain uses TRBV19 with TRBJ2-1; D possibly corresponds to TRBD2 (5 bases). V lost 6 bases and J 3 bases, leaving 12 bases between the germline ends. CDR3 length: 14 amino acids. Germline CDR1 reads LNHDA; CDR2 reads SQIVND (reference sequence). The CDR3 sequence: CASSVGIIYNEQFF. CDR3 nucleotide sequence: TGTGCCAGTAGCGTCGGGATTATCTACAATGAGCAGTTCTTC.